The clone carrying this T cell receptor (beta chain) appeared once. The record originates from a study of control samples from healthy donors and cancer patients. Sequencing used immunoSEQ multiplex PCR; TCRdb keeps in-frame clones, though not all of them. The data contain 230,000 or so clones, roughly 94% of them singletons. This TCR was sampled from a man over 45 in good health. Sample: blood.

The CDR3 bases are TGTGCCAGCAGTTTAAAGGGGTACGAGCAGTACTTC. This translates into CASSLKGYEQYF. The V gene is TRBV12-3 or TRBV12-4, the J gene TRBJ2-7, with D maybe TRBD1 (5 bases). The CDR3 has 12 amino acids. With 2 bases removed from V and 4 bases from J, the gap between germline ends came to 6 bases.